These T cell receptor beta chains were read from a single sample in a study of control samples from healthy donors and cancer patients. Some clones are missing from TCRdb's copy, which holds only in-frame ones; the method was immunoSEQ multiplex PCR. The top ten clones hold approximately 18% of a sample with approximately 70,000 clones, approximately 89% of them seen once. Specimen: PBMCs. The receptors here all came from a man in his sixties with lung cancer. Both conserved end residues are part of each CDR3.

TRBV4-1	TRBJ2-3	CASSQVRSSGGTDTQYF
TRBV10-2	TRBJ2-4	CASKMDLAKNIQYF
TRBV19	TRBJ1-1	CASSTFSRTDTEAFF
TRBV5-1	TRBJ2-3	CASRDSAGGLTDTQYF
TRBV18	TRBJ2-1	CASSPPIAGGTLEQFF
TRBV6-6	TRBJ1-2	CASSHTGGNGYTF
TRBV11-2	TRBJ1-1	CASSLWVGEMNTEAFF
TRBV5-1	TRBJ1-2	CASSLDLQGVRGYTF
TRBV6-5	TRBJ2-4	CASSLTSGGLSNF
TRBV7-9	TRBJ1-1	CASRGQADTEAFF
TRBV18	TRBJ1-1	CASSPANSGGWDTEAFF
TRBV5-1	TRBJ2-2	CASSPIATGANTGELFF
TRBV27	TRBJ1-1	CASSLSLTGVGTNTEAFF
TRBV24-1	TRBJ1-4	CATSDTGTGKEKLFF
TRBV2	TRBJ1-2	CASSLTDRGDYGYTF
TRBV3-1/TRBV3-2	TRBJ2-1	CASSQAPGLARFF
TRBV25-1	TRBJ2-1	CASSVTGYNEQFF
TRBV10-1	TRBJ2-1	CAGDTTEQFF
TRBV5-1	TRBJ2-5	CASSLITPSEETQYF
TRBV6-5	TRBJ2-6	CASRLEGFGANVLTF
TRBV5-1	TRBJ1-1	CASSQGGDTEAFF
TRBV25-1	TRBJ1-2	CASSPLRGGASAYGYTF
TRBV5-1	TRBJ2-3	CASSVTSGGAGFTYTQYF
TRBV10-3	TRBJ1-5	CAISDGQSLGVGQYSNQPQHF
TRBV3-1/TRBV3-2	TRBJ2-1	CASSRGFDRPSSYNEQFF
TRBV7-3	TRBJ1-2	CASSPRAGGGYTF
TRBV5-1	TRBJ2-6	CASSLEGSGANVLTF
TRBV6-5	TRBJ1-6	CASSYGRGVSSPLHF
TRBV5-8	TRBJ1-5	CASSLDRGGNQPQHF
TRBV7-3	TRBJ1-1	CASSLLGRDTEAFF
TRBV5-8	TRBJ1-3	CASSLGQGAVTIYF
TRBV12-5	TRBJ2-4	CASAEGQTGKNIQYF
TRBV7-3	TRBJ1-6	CASSLEGNSPLHF
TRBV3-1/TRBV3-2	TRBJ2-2	CASSQANTGELFF
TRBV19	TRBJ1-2	CASSIPRDSYGYTF
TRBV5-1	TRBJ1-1	CASGRGDTEAFF
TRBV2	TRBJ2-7	CASTRTESSYEQYF
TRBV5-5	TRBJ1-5	CASSAAQGTSNQPQHF
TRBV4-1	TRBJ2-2	CASSPRDSTNTGELFF